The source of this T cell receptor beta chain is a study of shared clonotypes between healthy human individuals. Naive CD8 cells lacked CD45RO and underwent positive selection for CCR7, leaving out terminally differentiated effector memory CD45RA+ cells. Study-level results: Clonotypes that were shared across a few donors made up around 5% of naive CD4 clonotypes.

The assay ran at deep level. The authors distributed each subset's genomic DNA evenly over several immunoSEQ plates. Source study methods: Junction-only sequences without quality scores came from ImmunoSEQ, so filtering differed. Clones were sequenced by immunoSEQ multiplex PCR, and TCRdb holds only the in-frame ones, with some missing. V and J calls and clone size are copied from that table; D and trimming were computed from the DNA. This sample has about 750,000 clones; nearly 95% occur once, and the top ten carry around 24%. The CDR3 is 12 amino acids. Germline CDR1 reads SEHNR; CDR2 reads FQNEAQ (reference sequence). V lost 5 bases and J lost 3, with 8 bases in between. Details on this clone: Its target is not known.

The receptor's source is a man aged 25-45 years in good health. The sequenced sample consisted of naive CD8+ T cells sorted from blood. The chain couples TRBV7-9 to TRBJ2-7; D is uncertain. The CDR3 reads CASSGTHYEQYF. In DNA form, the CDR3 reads TGTGCCAGCAGCGGTACCCACTACGAGCAGTACTTC. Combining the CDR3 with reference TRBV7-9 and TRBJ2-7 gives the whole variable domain DTGVSQNPRHKITKRGQNVTFRCDPISEHNRLYWYRQTLGQGPEFLTYFQNEAQLEKSRLLSDRFSAERPKGSFSTLEIQRTEQGDSAMYLCASSGTHYEQYFGPGTRLTVT.